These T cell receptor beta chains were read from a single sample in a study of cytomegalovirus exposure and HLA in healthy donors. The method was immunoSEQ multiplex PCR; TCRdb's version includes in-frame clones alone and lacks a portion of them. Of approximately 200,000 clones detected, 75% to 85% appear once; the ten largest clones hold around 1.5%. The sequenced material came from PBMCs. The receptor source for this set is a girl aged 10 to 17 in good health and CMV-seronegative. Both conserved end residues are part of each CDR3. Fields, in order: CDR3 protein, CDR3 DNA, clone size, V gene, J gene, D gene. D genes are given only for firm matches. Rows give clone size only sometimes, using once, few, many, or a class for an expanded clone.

CSVEREEREKLFF	TGCAGCGTTGAAAGGGAGGAGCGGGAAAAACTGTTTTTT	few	TRBV29-1	TRBJ1-4	.
CASSRVSYNSPLHF	TGTGCCAGCAGCCGAGTCTCCTATAATTCACCCCTCCACTTT	.	TRBV14	TRBJ1-6	.
CAWSAGQGYGYTF	TGTGCCTGGAGCGCCGGACAGGGCTATGGCTACACCTTC	.	TRBV30	TRBJ1-2	TRBD1
CASNSLRDRERDQPQHF	TGTGCCAGCAACAGTCTCCGGGACAGGGAAAGGGATCAGCCCCAGCATTTT	few	TRBV28	TRBJ1-5	TRBD1
CASSTGTRNYGYTF	TGTGCCAGCAGCACTGGGACACGGAACTATGGCTACACCTTC	.	TRBV7-9	TRBJ1-2	.
CASSFGQGAVGTQYF	TGTGCCAGCAGCTTCGGACAGGGGGCTGTCGGGACCCAGTACTTC	.	TRBV7-2	TRBJ2-5	TRBD1
CASSPQRSGGISGYTF	TGTGCCAGCAGCCCGCAACGTTCAGGGGGCATAAGTGGCTACACCTTC	medium-sized	TRBV9	TRBJ1-2	TRBD1
CASTPQDRVGEQYF	TGTGCCAGCACCCCCCAGGACAGGGTGGGCGAGCAGTACTTC	.	TRBV7-9	TRBJ2-7	TRBD1
CASSQSRDRGTSGNTIYF	TGTGCCAGCAGTCAGAGCCGGGACAGGGGAACCTCTGGAAACACCATATATTTT	.	TRBV28	TRBJ1-3	TRBD1
CASFGGTLSSGRDTDTQYF	TGTGCCAGCTTTGGAGGGACTCTCTCCTCTGGTAGGGACACAGATACGCAGTATTTT	.	TRBV28	TRBJ2-3	.
CARPTGRYQPQHF	TGCGCCAGACCGACAGGACGATATCAGCCCCAGCATTTT	.	TRBV10-1	TRBJ1-5	.
CASGLEQGAHYEQYF	TGTGCTAGTGGTTTGGAGCAGGGGGCCCACTACGAGCAGTACTTC	.	TRBV12-5	TRBJ2-7	TRBD1
CASRGWGEAFF	TGTGCCAGCCGCGGGTGGGGTGAAGCTTTCTTT	.	TRBV2	TRBJ1-1	.
CASSLHDRGSGELFF	TGCGCCAGCAGCTTACATGACAGGGGGTCGGGGGAGCTGTTTTTT	few	TRBV5-1	TRBJ2-2	TRBD1
CASSVGLLVASDFQETQYF	TGTGCCAGCAGCGTAGGGTTACTGGTGGCTAGCGATTTCCAAGAGACCCAGTACTTC	once	TRBV9	TRBJ2-5	.
CANGRSGEAFF	TGTGCCAACGGTAGGAGCGGTGAAGCTTTCTTT	.	TRBV28	TRBJ1-1	.
CASTSLGGSYNEQFF	TGTGCCAGCACCTCTTTGGGAGGTTCCTACAATGAGCAGTTCTTC	.	TRBV2	TRBJ2-1	.
CASSQRVGTFNQPQHF	TGCGCCAGCAGCCAAAGGGTCGGGACATTCAATCAGCCCCAGCATTTT	.	TRBV4-1	TRBJ1-5	.
CASSHIGRAGETQYF	TGTGCCAGCAGTCATATCGGGAGGGCGGGGGAGACCCAGTACTTC	.	TRBV7-2	TRBJ2-5	TRBD2
CASSHLAKGDIEAFF	TGTGCCAGCAGCCATCTGGCGAAGGGAGATATTGAAGCTTTCTTT	.	TRBV5-6	TRBJ1-1	.
CASIRIREGMNTEAFF	TGTGCCAGCATTCGGATCAGGGAAGGGATGAACACTGAAGCTTTCTTT	few	TRBV2	TRBJ1-1	.
CASSLEFRAYEQYF	TGTGCCAGCAGTTTAGAATTCAGGGCCTACGAGCAGTACTTC	.	TRBV27	TRBJ2-7	.
CASSLSAEMNTEAFF	TGTGCCAGCAGCTTATCCGCAGAAATGAACACTGAAGCTTTCTTT	.	TRBV7-8	TRBJ1-1	.
CASSQTELSDIQYF	TGTGCCAGCAGTCAAACCGAATTATCGGACATTCAGTACTTC	.	TRBV6-1	TRBJ2-4	.
CAWTIPGLMNTEAFF	TGTGCCTGGACTATTCCGGGACTTATGAACACTGAAGCTTTCTTT	.	TRBV30	TRBJ1-1	.
CASSSGLVRSDEQFF	TGTGCCAGCAGCTCGGGACTTGTGCGATCCGATGAGCAGTTCTTC	.	TRBV7-6	TRBJ2-1	.
CAISDRAQTNYGYTF	TGTGCCATCAGCGACAGGGCCCAAACTAACTATGGCTACACCTTC	.	TRBV10-3	TRBJ1-2	TRBD1
CASSQDVKLYNEQFF	TGCGCCAGCAGCCAAGATGTAAAACTCTACAATGAGCAGTTCTTC	.	TRBV4-3	TRBJ2-1	.
CASSISVGSSYEQYF	TGTGCCAGTAGTATCTCGGTGGGGAGCTCCTACGAGCAGTACTTC	.	TRBV19	TRBJ2-7	.
CATQTGGAPETQYF	TGTGCCACCCAAACAGGGGGCGCCCCGGAGACCCAGTACTTC	.	TRBV10-3	TRBJ2-5	TRBD1
CASSESGADYGYTF	TGTGCCAGCAGTGAATCAGGGGCAGACTATGGCTACACCTTC	.	TRBV25-1	TRBJ1-2	.
CASSQDLAGFANEKLFF	TGCGCCAGCAGCCAAGATCTAGCCGGATTTGCAAATGAAAAACTGTTTTTT	.	TRBV4-3	TRBJ1-4	.
CASSLGWGLEQFF	TGTGCCAGCAGCTTAGGATGGGGGCTTGAGCAGTTCTTC	.	TRBV7-8	TRBJ2-1	.
CASSSRLNTDTQYF	TGCGCCAGCAGCTCTAGACTGAACACAGATACGCAGTATTTT	.	TRBV5-1	TRBJ2-3	.
CASSRRTGVSGNTIYF	TGCGCCAGCAGCCGACGGACAGGGGTGTCTGGAAACACCATATATTTT	once	TRBV4-1	TRBJ1-3	TRBD1
CASSFWVRGRSGELFF	TGTGCCAGCAGCTTTTGGGTCAGGGGGCGCTCCGGGGAGCTGTTTTTT	.	TRBV7-8	TRBJ2-2	TRBD1
CASRRDRASYNEQFF	TGTGCCAGCAGGCGGGACAGAGCCTCCTACAATGAGCAGTTCTTC	.	TRBV5-6	TRBJ2-1	.